Each of the 21 T cell receptor beta chains below was sequenced from the same sample in a study of T cell responses to AZD1222 COVID-19 vaccine. Using immunoSEQ multiplex PCR, the repertoire was profiled, and TCRdb retains in-frame clones only, with some absent. The data contain tens of thousands of clones, 80% of them seen just once; the ten biggest clones take up about 3.8%. This specimen consisted of peripheral blood, obtained on day 0 of AZD1222 vaccination. The origin of the receptors is an adult in good health.

The chain links TRBV4-3 to TRBJ1-4, with D tentatively TRBD1 (6 bases). CDR1 is LGHNA, CDR2 YSLEER, per germline. With 0 bases removed from V and 10 bases from J, the gap between germline ends came to 15 bases. The CDR3 runs to 15 residues. The CDR3 nucleotides are TGCGCCAGCAGCCAAGATACCTATCTGGGGGCAAAACTGTTTTTT. Its translation: CASSQDTYLGAKLFF.

The CDR3 region has the DNA TGTGCCAGCAGCCAAGAGGTAGCGGGGGCCTACGAGCAGTACTTC. Translated, it gives CASSQEVAGAYEQYF. This chain uses TRBV4-2 with TRBJ2-7; 9 bases line up with TRBD2. Unmatched junction bases numbered 2, after V lost 0 bases and J lost 2 bases. The V gene's germline CDR1 is LGHNA and CDR2 YNFKEQ. This CDR3 comprises 15 residues.

The V call is TRBV6-6, the J call TRBJ1-5, with a weak D call TRBD1 (5 bases). Trimming took off 5 bases at V and 0 bases at J, with 23 bases between the two ends. Looked up from germline, CDR1 is MNHNY and CDR2 is SVGAGI (reference sequence). The CDR3 has 19 amino acids. The CDR3 nucleotides are TGTGCCAGCAGTGGATCCCGGGGACGGGGGGAATATAGCAATCAGCCCCAGCATTTT. Protein sequence: CASSGSRGRGEYSNQPQHF.

The chain combines TRBV3-1 (or the pseudogene TRBV3-2) with TRBJ1-1; 7 positions match TRBD1. The CDR3 totals 13 residues. Germline V gene lookup returns CDR1 LGHDT and CDR2 YNNKEL (reference sequence). V shed 6 bases and J 4 bases; nucleotides not matched to a gene: 5. The CDR3 DNA reads as TGTGCCAGCAGTCTACAGGGGAGCACTGAAGCTTTCTTT. Translation gives CASSLQGSTEAFF.

The chain carries TRBV4-3 and TRBJ1-2; TRBD1 matches at 9 bases. Germline values: CDR1 LGHNA, CDR2 YSLEER. After removal of 2 bases from V and 0 bases from J, the junction contained 1 base not matched to a gene. CDR3 length: 15 amino acids. CDR3 in DNA: TGCGCCAGCAGCCAAAACAGGGGGCCTAACTATGGCTACACCTTC. This translates into CASSQNRGPNYGYTF.

This sequence joins TRBV6-5 and TRBJ2-2, with D uncertain. The CDR3 is 13 residues long. Germline V gene sequence: CDR1 MNHEY, CDR2 SVGAGI. V was pared by 7 bases and J by 7 bases, with 13 bases between. The CDR3 loop reads CASTHEGYGELFF. DNA of the CDR3: TGTGCCAGCACTCACGAAGGGTACGGGGAGCTGTTTTTT.

V and J are TRBV5-5 and TRBJ2-1; 8 bases agree with TRBD1. V gave up 3 bases and J gave up 2 bases; unmatched junction bases: 4. This CDR3 has 15 residues. Germline V lookup: CDR1 SGHKS, CDR2 YYEKEE (reference sequence). CDR3 sequence reads: CASSSGGAPYNEQFF. CDR3 coding DNA: TGTGCCAGCAGCTCAGGGGGCGCCCCCTACAATGAGCAGTTCTTC.

The chain combines TRBV5-6 with TRBJ1-6; D call uncertain. This CDR3 has 15 residues. Germline CDR1 SGHDT, CDR2 YYEEEE. V lost 2 bases and J lost 5, with 11 bases in between. CDR3 in DNA: TGTGCCAGCAGCTTCTGGGGAATCAATAATTCACCCCTCCACTTT. Translating it yields CASSFWGINNSPLHF.

This clone appeared a few times. CDR3 nucleotide sequence: TGTGCCAGCAGCGTAGGGACTGATTCCTACGAGCAGTACTTC. Its translation is CASSVGTDSYEQYF. This chain joins TRBV9 and TRBJ2-7, with D perhaps matching TRBD2 (5 bases). V lost 0 bases and J lost 1, with 8 bases in between. Germline V lookup: CDR1 SGDLS, CDR2 YYNGEE. The CDR3 is 14 residues long. The full variable domain, completed using reference TRBV9 and TRBJ2-7, is DSGVTQTPKHLITATGQRVTLRCSPRSGDLSVYWYQQSLDQGLQFLIQYYNGEERAKGNILERFSAQQFPDLHSELNLSSLELGDSALYFCASSVGTDSYEQYFGPGTRLTVT.

The V and J genes are TRBV5-7 and TRBJ1-6; maybe TRBD1 (5 bases). TRBV5-7 counts as an open reading frame of uncertain function. V was cut by 2 bases and J by 0 bases, with 6 bases left in between. This CDR3 comprises 15 residues. The CDR3 loop is CASSLRGSYNSPLHF. The CDR3 nucleotides read TGTGCCAGCAGCTTAAGGGGCTCCTATAATTCACCCCTCCACTTT.

The chain is built from TRBV5-4 and TRBJ2-7; tentatively, D is TRBD1 (6 bases). The V gene lost 0 bases and the J gene lost 2 bases, with 12 bases spanning the gap. From germline, CDR1 is SGHNT and CDR2 YYREEE (reference sequence). CDR3 length equals 15 residues. CDR3 DNA sequence: TGTGCCAGCAGCTTGGGGGGGACAAAGACCTACGAGCAGTACTTC. Encoded protein: CASSLGGTKTYEQYF. Drawing the rest from reference TRBV5-4 and TRBJ2-7, the complete variable domain is ETGVTQSPTHLIKTRGQQVTLRCSSQSGHNTVSWYQQALGQGPQFIFQYYREEENGRGNFPPRFSGLQFPNYSSELNVNALELDDSALYLCASSLGGTKTYEQYFGPGTRLTVT.

The chain uses TRBV7-3 and TRBJ2-2, with 11 bases matching TRBD2. V shed 5 bases, J shed 0 bases, and the junction held 2 bases outside the gene matches. This CDR3 contains 16 residues. Germline CDR1 SGHTA, CDR2 FQGTGA. The CDR3 sequence is CASSGSGGANTGELFF. In nucleotides, the CDR3 is TGTGCCAGCAGCGGTAGCGGGGGGGCGAACACCGGGGAGCTGTTTTTT.

In DNA form, the CDR3 reads TGTGCCAGCAGCCAAGGGTGGTTTAGTGCAACTAATGAAAAACTGTTTTTT. This translates into CASSQGWFSATNEKLFF. The chain uses TRBV3-1 (or the pseudogene TRBV3-2) and TRBJ1-4; D is unclear. CDR3 length: 17 amino acids. Germline loops: CDR1 LGHDT, CDR2 YNNKEL (reference sequence). V was trimmed by 1 base and J by 0 bases, leaving 12 bases between them.

The chain links TRBV18 to TRBJ1-1; 8 nucleotides agree with TRBD1. Germline V CDR1 and CDR2: KGHSH, LQKENI. Trimming at V came to 2 bases and at J to 1 base, leaving 6 bases not matched to a gene. The CDR3 loop spans 16 amino acids. Here the CDR3 DNA reads TGTGCCAGCTCACCAGGGACAGGTGAATGGAACACTGAAGCTTTCTTT. Translating it yields CASSPGTGEWNTEAFF.

The chain links TRBV5-1 to TRBJ1-6; D is unclear. In germline, CDR1 is SGHRS, CDR2 YFSETQ. The CDR3 sequence is 13 residues long. Trimming shortened V by 3 bases and J by 7 bases, and 8 bases separated the two germline ends. The CDR3 DNA reads TGCGCCAGCAGCTCATCAACGAATTCACCCCTCCACTTT. Translating it yields CASSSSTNSPLHF.

The V and J genes are TRBV2 and TRBJ2-2; D is unclear. This CDR3 contains 15 residues. V was clipped by 1 base and J by 2 bases, with 8 bases between them. Per germline, CDR1 SNHLY and CDR2 FYNNEI. As DNA, the CDR3 is TGTGCCAGCAGTGAAGGGCCAGCTAACACCGGGGAGCTGTTTTTT. Translation: CASSEGPANTGELFF. Using reference TRBV2 and TRBJ2-2 for the parts outside the CDR3, the full variable domain is EPEVTQTPSHQVTQMGQEVILRCVPISNHLYFYWYRQILGQKVEFLVSFYNNEISEKSEIFDDQFSVERPDGSNFTLKIRSTKLEDSAMYFCASSEGPANTGELFFGEGSRLTVL.

The J gene is TRBJ1-1, the V gene TRBV5-1; perhaps TRBD1 as D (5 bases). The germline V and J ends were trimmed by 2 bases and 4 bases, with 18 bases remaining between them. The germline gives CDR1 SGHRS, CDR2 YFSETQ. The CDR3 has 16 amino acids. The CDR3, as DNA: TGCGCCAGCAGCTTAAGTTTAGGAGGAGGGGCCACTGAAGCTTTCTTT. Residues: CASSLSLGGGATEAFF.

The CDR3 reads CASSVGESSYNSPLHF. The DNA for the CDR3 is TGTGCCAGCAGTGTAGGAGAAAGCTCCTATAATTCACCCCTCCACTTT. This chain joins TRBV2 and TRBJ1-6; unclear D gene. CDR3 length equals 16 residues. With 4 bases removed from V and 0 bases from J, the gap between germline ends came to 10 bases. In germline, CDR1 is SNHLY, CDR2 FYNNEI.

The V and J genes are TRBV7-6 and TRBJ2-2, with 10 bases aligning to TRBD1. Germline-derived CDR1 and CDR2 are SGHVS and FNYEAQ. The CDR3 covers 18 residues. Unmatched junction bases numbered 13, after V lost 4 bases and J lost 5 bases. The CDR3 loop is CASSSPQGTGVNTGELFF. The DNA of the CDR3 is TGTGCCAGCAGCTCCCCCCAGGGGACAGGGGTAAATACCGGGGAGCTGTTTTTT.

The genes are TRBV6-5 and TRBJ2-3; D call uncertain. This CDR3 is 15 amino acids long. V shed 4 bases and J shed 4 bases, with 15 bases lying between them. Germline V gives CDR1 MNHEY, CDR2 SVGAGI. The CDR3 region is CASSSAAEEADTQYF. CDR3 nucleotide sequence: TGTGCCAGCAGTTCTGCGGCAGAAGAGGCAGATACGCAGTATTTT.

This sequence joins TRBV24-1 and TRBJ1-2; possibly TRBD1 for D (5 bases). Germline loops: CDR1 KGHDR, CDR2 SFDVKD. The CDR3 length is 12 residues. V gave up 3 bases and J gave up 8 bases, with 9 bases separating them. CDR3 amino acids: CATSDAGRGYTF. The CDR3 region has the DNA TGTGCCACCAGTGATGCAGGGCGAGGCTACACCTTC.